This TCR beta chain was obtained from a study of cytomegalovirus exposure and HLA in healthy donors. Sequencing used immunoSEQ multiplex PCR; TCRdb keeps in-frame clones, though not all of them. This table holds 250,000 to 350,000 clones, roughly 87% found once. A remark on this clone: Its antigen is unidentified.

Germline V gene data show CDR1 as MNHEY and CDR2 as SMNVEV (reference sequence). V lost 6 bases to trimming and J lost 3 bases; unmatched junction nucleotides: 3. The CDR3 covers 14 residues. Notes on the study in general: The authors enumerated 150 to 200 TCR beta chains as linked to cytomegalovirus.

The TCR sequence derives from a woman younger than 45 in good health and CMV-seropositive. Sequenced: PBMCs. This rearrangement joins TRBV27 to TRBJ2-4; 9 positions match TRBD2. CDR3 DNA sequence: TGTGCCAGCAGAGGACTAGCGAGCAAAAACATTCAGTACTTC. The encoded protein is CASRGLASKNIQYF.